This TCR beta chain was captured by sequencing in a study of shared clonotypes between healthy human individuals. Study observations and caveats: The represented genetic and exposure-history diversity was limited by the small number of donors.

V trimming: 6 bases; J trimming: 4 bases; junction bases outside the gene matches: 4. The CDR3 sequence is 13 residues long. Germline V gives CDR1 SQVTM, CDR2 ANQGSEA. In the case of this clone: Its antigen remains unidentified.

All participating donors were Caucasian adults from Nashville, Tennessee. Clones were sequenced by immunoSEQ multiplex PCR, and TCRdb holds only the in-frame ones, with some missing. The table has about 96,000 clones, roughly 50% seen once. The origin of this receptor is a woman aged 40 to 50 in good health. Some clones in this sample may be carry-over from other donors' samples. Sequenced material: PBMCs. The chain has TRBV29-1 and TRBJ2-3, with TRBD2 matching 10 bases. CDR3 region: CSVKREGSDTQYF. The DNA for the CDR3 is TGCAGCGTCAAGCGGGAGGGCTCAGATACGCAGTATTTT.